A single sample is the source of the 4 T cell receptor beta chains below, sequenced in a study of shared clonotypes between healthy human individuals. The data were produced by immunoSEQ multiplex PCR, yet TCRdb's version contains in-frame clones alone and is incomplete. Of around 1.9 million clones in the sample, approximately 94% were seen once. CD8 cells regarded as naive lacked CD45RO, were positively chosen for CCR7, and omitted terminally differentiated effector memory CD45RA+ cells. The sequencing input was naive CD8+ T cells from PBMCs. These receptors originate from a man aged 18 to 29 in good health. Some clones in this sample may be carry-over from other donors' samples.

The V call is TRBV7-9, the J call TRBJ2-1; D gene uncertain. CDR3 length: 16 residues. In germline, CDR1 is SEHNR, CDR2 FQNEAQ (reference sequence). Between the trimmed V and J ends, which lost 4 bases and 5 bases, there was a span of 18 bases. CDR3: CASSSNRASGNNEQFF. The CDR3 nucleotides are TGTGCCAGCAGCTCAAACCGGGCGTCCGGTAACAATGAGCAGTTCTTC.

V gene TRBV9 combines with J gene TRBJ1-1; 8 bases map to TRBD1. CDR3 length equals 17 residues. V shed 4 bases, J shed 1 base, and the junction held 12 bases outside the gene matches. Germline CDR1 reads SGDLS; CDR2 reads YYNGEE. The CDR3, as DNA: TGTGCCAGCAGCCCGCATCCGGGACAGGCTGGGAACACTGAAGCTTTCTTT. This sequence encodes CASSPHPGQAGNTEAFF.

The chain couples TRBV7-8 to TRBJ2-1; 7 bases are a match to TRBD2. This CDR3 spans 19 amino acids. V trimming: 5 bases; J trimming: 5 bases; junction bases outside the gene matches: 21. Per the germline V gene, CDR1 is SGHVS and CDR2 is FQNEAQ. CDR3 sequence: CASSRRSGVPVGVHNEQFF. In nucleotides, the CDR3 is TGTGCCAGCAGCCGACGGAGCGGGGTCCCTGTGGGAGTGCACAATGAGCAGTTCTTC.

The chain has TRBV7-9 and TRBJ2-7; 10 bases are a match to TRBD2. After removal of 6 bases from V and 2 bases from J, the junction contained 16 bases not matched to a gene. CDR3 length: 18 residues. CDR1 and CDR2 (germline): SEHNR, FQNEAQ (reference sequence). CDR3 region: CASSQTSISGRDTYEQYF. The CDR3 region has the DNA TGTGCCAGCAGTCAAACCTCGATAAGCGGGAGGGATACCTACGAGCAGTACTTC.